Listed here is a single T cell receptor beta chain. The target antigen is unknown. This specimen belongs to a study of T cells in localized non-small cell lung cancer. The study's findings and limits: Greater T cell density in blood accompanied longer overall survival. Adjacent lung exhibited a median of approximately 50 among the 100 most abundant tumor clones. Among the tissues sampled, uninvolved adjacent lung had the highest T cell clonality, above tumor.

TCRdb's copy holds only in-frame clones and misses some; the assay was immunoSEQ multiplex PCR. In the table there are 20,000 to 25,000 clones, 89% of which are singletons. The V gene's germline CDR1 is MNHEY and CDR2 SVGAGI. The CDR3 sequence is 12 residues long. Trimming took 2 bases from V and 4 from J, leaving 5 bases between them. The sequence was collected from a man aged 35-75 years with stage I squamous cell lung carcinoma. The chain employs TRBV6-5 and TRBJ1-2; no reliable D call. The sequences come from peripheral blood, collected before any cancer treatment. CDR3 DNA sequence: TGTGCCAGCAGTTACAGAGGCTATGGCTACACCTTC. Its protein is CASSYRGYGYTF.